A single sample gave rise to the 21 T cell receptor beta chains below, sequenced in a study of T-cell reconstitution after alpha-beta-depleted transplantation in children. Preparation of the TCRbeta library used unique molecular identifiers. TCRdb used MiXCR to reprocess the PCR reads, holding one entry per CDR3 protein. The sample has some 87,000 distinct CDR3 sequences; around 15% are singletons. The sequencing used PBMCs, mostly from graft donor cells, collected 180 days after TCRalphabeta/CD19-depleted stem cell transplant. The receptors were sampled from a male patient aged 2-15 years who had a stem cell transplant for acute lymphoblastic leukemia, so the T cells may come from the graft donor.

The chain couples TRBV5-1 to TRBJ2-5; a weak D match, TRBD2 (5 bases). Germline assignment: CDR1 SGHRS and CDR2 YFSETQ. V was shortened by 4 bases and J by 4 bases, with 14 bases between the two germline ends. CDR3 length: 14 residues. CDR3 loop: CASSLRAGGETQYF. The CDR3 DNA follows: TGCGCCAGCAGCCTACGGGCGGGTGGAGAGACCCAGTACTTC.

In its sample, this clonotype was seen many times. V usage is TRBV20-1 and J usage is TRBJ2-5; D might be TRBD1 or TRBD2, each matching 5 bases. CDR3 length: 13 residues. V lost 6 bases, J lost 5 bases, and 16 bases lay in between. CDR1 and CDR2 (germline): DFQATT, SNEGSKA (reference sequence). The CDR3 loop is CSARDRLRETQYF. CDR3 DNA: TGCAGTGCGAGGGACCGCTTACGGGAGACCCAGTACTTC.

This clonotype was observed a handful of times. The chain uses TRBV24-1 and TRBJ2-5; a weak D match, TRBD2 (5 bases). Germline V gives CDR1 KGHDR, CDR2 SFDVKD. V lost 3 bases and J 2 bases, leaving 9 bases between the germline ends. This CDR3 spans 14 amino acids. CDR3 residues: CATSDLRVQETQYF. The CDR3 coding sequence is TGTGCCACCAGTGATCTGAGGGTGCAAGAGACCCAGTACTTC.

This clonotype occurred a few times. The chain recombines TRBV11-2 with TRBJ2-2, with 7 bases matching TRBD2. Germline assignment: CDR1 SGHAT and CDR2 FQNNGV. The CDR3 extends over 15 amino acids. The V and J ends lost 0 bases and 5 bases, in that order; junction bases with no gene match: 3. CDR3 coding DNA: TGTGCCAGCAGCTTAGATCTCGGGGGGACCGGGGAGCTGTTTTTT. It specifies CASSLDLGGTGELFF. The entire variable domain, with the rest obtained from reference TRBV11-2 and TRBJ2-2, is as follows: EAGVAQSPRYKIIEKRQSVAFWCNPISGHATLYWYQQILGQGPKLLIQFQNNGVVDDSQLPKDRFSAERLKGVDSTLKIQPAKLEDSAVYLCASSLDLGGTGELFFGEGSRLTVL.

This rearrangement joins TRBV5-1 to TRBJ2-3; D is perhaps TRBD2 (5 bases). Germline V gives CDR1 SGHRS, CDR2 YFSETQ. The CDR3 extends over 16 amino acids. Trimming took 0 bases from V and 5 from J, leaving 16 bases between them. The CDR3 spells CASSLVTTAGIDTQYF. The CDR3 DNA is TGCGCCAGCAGCTTGGTCACTACGGCGGGTATAGATACGCAGTATTTT.

The chain couples TRBV3-1 to TRBJ1-6, with D uncertain. CDR3 length equals 14 residues. CDR1 is LGHDT, CDR2 YNNKEL, per germline (reference sequence). V lost 5 bases to trimming and J lost 9 bases, with 14 bases between them. CDR3 in DNA: TGTGCCAGCAGCTATAACATAGGTGGTTCACCCCTCCACTTT. It codes for CASSYNIGGSPLHF.

This clonotype showed up many times. The J gene is TRBJ1-6, the V gene TRBV12-3 or TRBV12-4, with D uncertain. V lost 11 bases to trimming and J lost 12 bases, with 26 bases between them. This CDR3 comprises 15 residues. CDR3 region: CASIPSWLSSEPLHF. Written as DNA, the CDR3 is TGTGCCTCCATCCCCTCGTGGCTTTCCAGTGAACCCCTCCACTTT.

The chain joins TRBV7-9 to TRBJ2-1; the D gene is possibly TRBD1 (6 bases). The CDR3 consists of 16 residues. Germline V CDR1 and CDR2: SEHNR, FQNEAQ (reference sequence). Trimming left V 5 bases short and J 0 bases short, with 14 bases between. CDR3 residues: CASSPLKGDSYNEQFF. The CDR3 DNA follows: TGTGCCAGCAGCCCGCTCAAGGGGGACTCCTACAATGAGCAGTTCTTC.

J is TRBJ2-1 and V is TRBV29-1; 8 nucleotides agree with TRBD2. CDR1 is SQVTM and CDR2 is ANQGSEA in the germline V gene. V lost 4 bases and J lost 1; bases outside the gene matches: 9. CDR3 length: 16 residues. CDR3 coding DNA: TGCAGCGTTGTGTACGGACTAGCAATATCCTACAATGAGCAGTTCTTC. This codes for CSVVYGLAISYNEQFF.

This clonotype occurred many times. This chain connects TRBV15 to TRBJ2-3; tentative D call: TRBD1 (6 bases). Trimming took 5 bases from V and 6 from J, leaving 12 bases between them. Germline CDR1 is LNHNV and CDR2 is YYDKDF (reference sequence). This CDR3 is 13 amino acids long. In nucleotides, the CDR3 is TGTGCCACCAGCCCACAGGGTACGGATACGCAGTATTTT. It yields the protein CATSPQGTDTQYF.

The V gene is TRBV20-1, the J gene TRBJ2-5; tentatively, D is TRBD2 (7 bases). V was shortened by 6 bases and J by 0 bases, with 17 bases between the two germline ends. The CDR3 covers 15 residues. Germline loops: CDR1 DFQATT, CDR2 SNEGSKA (reference sequence). CDR3: CSAPRAGAYQETQYF. DNA of the CDR3: TGCAGTGCCCCGCGGGCGGGGGCGTACCAAGAGACCCAGTACTTC.

The chain joins TRBV10-3 to TRBJ1-1, with D possibly matching TRBD1 (6 bases). The ends were cut back, 4 bases at V and 2 bases at J, with 14 bases in the middle. Germline V gene lookup returns CDR1 ENHRY and CDR2 SYGVKD. The CDR3 runs to 15 residues. CDR3 residues: CAISAGTLSNTEAFF. The CDR3, as DNA: TGTGCCATCAGTGCCGGGACACTCTCTAACACTGAAGCTTTCTTT.

This chain links TRBV19 with TRBJ1-1, with a possible D match to TRBD1 (6 bases). The CDR3 covers 17 residues. V gave up 7 bases and J gave up 11 bases, with 32 bases separating them. Germline V gene sequence: CDR1 LNHDA, CDR2 SQIVND (reference sequence). This CDR3 reads CASTLGGDRDTGPGAFF. CDR3 in DNA: TGTGCCAGTACCCTAGGGGGAGACCGGGACACCGGACCGGGGGCTTTCTTT.

This clonotype was found a few times. The gene calls are TRBV24-1 and TRBJ1-2, with D possibly TRBD1 on 5 matching bases. In germline, CDR1 is KGHDR, CDR2 SFDVKD. V lost 4 bases and J lost 8, with 13 bases in between. The CDR3 has 13 residues. For the CDR3, the DNA is TGTGCCACCAGTGAGGGCAGGGATAAAGGCTACACCTTC. This codes for CATSEGRDKGYTF.

This clonotype was counted many times. The chain uses TRBV29-1 and TRBJ2-5, with D hard to call. Trimming pared 6 bases from V and 5 bases from J, leaving 10 bases between. Germline V lookup: CDR1 SQVTM, CDR2 ANQGSEA. The CDR3 runs to 11 residues. The CDR3 spells CSVEDGETQYF. The CDR3 DNA follows: TGCAGCGTCGAGGACGGGGAGACCCAGTACTTC.

The chain combines TRBV6-1 with TRBJ1-5; D is perhaps TRBD1 (5 bases). Trimming removed 2 bases from V and 2 bases from J, with 13 bases in between. Germline CDR1 reads MNHNS; CDR2 reads SASEGT. The CDR3 totals 16 residues. The CDR3 coding sequence is TGTGCCAGCAGTGAACGCCTTAGGGGCGGCAATCAGCCCCAGCATTTT. It translates to CASSERLRGGNQPQHF.

CDR3 protein: CSAKGTEAFF. CDR3 DNA sequence: TGCAGTGCTAAAGGTACTGAAGCTTTCTTT. The rearrangement links TRBV20-1 to TRBJ1-1; D is undetermined. Trimming removed 4 bases from V and 5 bases from J, with 5 bases in between. This CDR3 contains 10 residues. CDR1 is DFQATT, CDR2 SNEGSKA, per germline (reference sequence).

The chain combines TRBV5-4 with TRBJ1-1; 7 bases fit TRBD1. V was pared by 3 bases and J by 2 bases, with 4 bases of the junction left unmatched. The germline V gene has CDR1 SGHNT and CDR2 YYREEE (reference sequence). The CDR3 length is 14 residues. The CDR3: CASSSTGRNTEAFF. CDR3 coding DNA: TGTGCCAGCAGCTCGACAGGGCGAAACACTGAAGCTTTCTTT.

This clonotype was seen only a few times. The V and J genes are TRBV7-2 and TRBJ2-1; TRBD2 agrees at 7 bases. Per germline, CDR1 SGHTA and CDR2 FQGNSA. CDR3 size: 16 residues. Germline trimming cut 5 bases from V and 2 bases from J; bases unmatched to any gene: 9. CDR3 in DNA: TGTGCCAGCAGCCATCAGACGGGAGGAACCTACAATGAGCAGTTCTTC. Translating it yields CASSHQTGGTYNEQFF.

This clonotype showed up many times. The J gene is TRBJ2-1, the V gene TRBV20-1; D gene uncertain. The CDR3 contains 15 residues. Germline V lookup: CDR1 DFQATT, CDR2 SNEGSKA (reference sequence). The V end was cut by 0 bases, the J end by 6 bases, with 15 bases between. For the CDR3, the DNA is TGCAGTGCTAGAGATTGGCTAACCCGAGCCAATGAGCAGTTCTTC. It encodes CSARDWLTRANEQFF.

This clonotype appeared a few times. The rearrangement links TRBV6-1 to TRBJ1-5; a possible D gene is TRBD1 (5 bases). Trimming took 0 bases from V and 6 from J, leaving 12 bases between them. CDR3 length: 15 residues. Per the germline V gene, CDR1 is MNHNS and CDR2 is SASEGT. The chain's CDR3 is CASSEAGGGGQPQHF. The CDR3 coding sequence is TGTGCCAGCAGTGAAGCGGGAGGTGGGGGTCAGCCCCAGCATTTT.